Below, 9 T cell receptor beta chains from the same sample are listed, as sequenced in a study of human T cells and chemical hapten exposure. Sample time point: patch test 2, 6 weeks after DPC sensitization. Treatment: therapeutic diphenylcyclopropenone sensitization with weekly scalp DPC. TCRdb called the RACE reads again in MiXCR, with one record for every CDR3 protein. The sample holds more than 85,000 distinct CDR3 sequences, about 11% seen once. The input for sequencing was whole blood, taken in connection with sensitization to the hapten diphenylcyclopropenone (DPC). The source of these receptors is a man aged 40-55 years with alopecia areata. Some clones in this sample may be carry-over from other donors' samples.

The CDR3: CASSLTSGSLQKQYV. The CDR3 nucleotides are TGCGCCAGCAGCTTGACTAGCGGGAGTTTGCAGAAGCAGTACGTC. This rearrangement joins TRBV5-1 to TRBJ2-7, with 11 bases fitting TRBD2. J lost 8 bases, V lost 1 base, and 8 bases had no gene match. CDR3 length equals 15 residues. Germline V lookup: CDR1 SGHRS, CDR2 YFSETQ.

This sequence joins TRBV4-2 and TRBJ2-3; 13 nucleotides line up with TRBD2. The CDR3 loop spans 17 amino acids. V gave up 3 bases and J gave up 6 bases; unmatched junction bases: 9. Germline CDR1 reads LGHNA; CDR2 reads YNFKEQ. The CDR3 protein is CASSHALAGGLEDTQYF. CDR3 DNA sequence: TGTGCCAGCAGCCACGCACTAGCGGGAGGGCTAGAGGATACGCAGTATTTT.

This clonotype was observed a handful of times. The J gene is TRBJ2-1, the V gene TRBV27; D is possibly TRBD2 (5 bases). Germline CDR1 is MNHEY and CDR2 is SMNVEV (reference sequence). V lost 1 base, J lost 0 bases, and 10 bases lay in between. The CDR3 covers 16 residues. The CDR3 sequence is CASSLLSGFSYNEQFF. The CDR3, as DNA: TGTGCCAGCAGTTTATTATCGGGATTCTCCTACAATGAGCAGTTCTTC.

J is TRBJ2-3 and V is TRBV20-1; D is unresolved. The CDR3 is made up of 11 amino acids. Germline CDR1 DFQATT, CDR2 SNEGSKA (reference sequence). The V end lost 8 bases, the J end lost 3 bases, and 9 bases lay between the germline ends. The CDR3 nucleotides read TGCAGTCTACAGAAAACAGATACGCAGTATTTT. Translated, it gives CSLQKTDTQYF.

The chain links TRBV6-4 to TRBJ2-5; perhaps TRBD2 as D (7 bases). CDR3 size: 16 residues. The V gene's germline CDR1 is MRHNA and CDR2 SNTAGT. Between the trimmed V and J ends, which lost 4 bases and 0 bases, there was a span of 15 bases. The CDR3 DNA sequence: TGTGCCAGCAGTGGGGGGGGGGCGCAAGACCAAGAGACCCAGTACTTC. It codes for CASSGGGAQDQETQYF.

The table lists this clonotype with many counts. CDR3 region: CASSPFSGSSTDTQYF. CDR3 in DNA: TGTGCCAGCAGCCCCTTTAGCGGATCTAGCACAGATACGCAGTATTTT. The chain employs TRBV12-3 or TRBV12-4 and TRBJ2-3; D is perhaps TRBD2 (6 bases). Trimming removed 6 bases from V and 0 bases from J, with 16 bases in between. The CDR3 is 16 residues long.

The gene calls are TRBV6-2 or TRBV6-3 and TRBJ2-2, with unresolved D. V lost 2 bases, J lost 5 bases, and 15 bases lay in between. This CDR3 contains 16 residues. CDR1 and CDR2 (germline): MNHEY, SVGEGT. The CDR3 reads CASSYGRRQLTGELFF. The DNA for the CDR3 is TGTGCCAGCAGTTACGGGCGAAGGCAGTTGACCGGGGAGCTGTTTTTT.

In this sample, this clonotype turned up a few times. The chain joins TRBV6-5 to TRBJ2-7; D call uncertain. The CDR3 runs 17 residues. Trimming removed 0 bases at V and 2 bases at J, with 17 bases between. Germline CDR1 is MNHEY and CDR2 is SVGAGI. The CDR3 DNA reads TGTGCCAGCAGTTACTCGTCGGTTCGTCAGGCGCCCTACGAGCAGTACTTC. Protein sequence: CASSYSSVRQAPYEQYF.

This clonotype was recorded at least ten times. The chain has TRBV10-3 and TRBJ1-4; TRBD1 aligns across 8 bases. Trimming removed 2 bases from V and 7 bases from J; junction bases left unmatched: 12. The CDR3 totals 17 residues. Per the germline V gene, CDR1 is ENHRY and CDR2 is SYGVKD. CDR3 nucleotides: TGTGCCATCAGTGAGCGCCCGATAGGACAGGGAAGTGAAAAACTGTTTTTT. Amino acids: CAISERPIGQGSEKLFF.